Shown below are 13 T cell receptor beta chains from a single sample sequenced in a study of shared clonotypes between healthy human individuals. TCRdb's copy holds only in-frame clones and misses some; the assay was immunoSEQ multiplex PCR. The data contain over a million clones, roughly 97% of them seen just once; the ten biggest clones take up approximately 1.1%. The source material was naive CD4+ T cells sorted from blood. The subset is: CD45RA+ positively selected. The receptors originated from a man in his thirties or forties in good health.

This clone was recorded only once. The same CDR3 can be traced to other DNA sequences in this sample. The rearrangement joins TRBV6-5 to TRBJ1-5; 7 bases agree with TRBD1. Germline CDR1 reads MNHEY; CDR2 reads SVGAGI. The CDR3 is 12 amino acids. The V gene end was trimmed by 6 bases and the J gene end by 4 bases; junction bases not matched to a gene: 0. The chain's CDR3 is CASRGQNQPQHF. CDR3 DNA sequence: TGTGCCAGCAGGGGACAGAATCAGCCCCAGCATTTT.

The rearrangement joins TRBV2 to TRBJ1-5; possibly TRBD1 for D (6 bases). This CDR3 contains 14 residues. Germline values: CDR1 SNHLY, CDR2 FYNNEI. V was clipped by 5 bases and J by 1 base, with 9 bases between them. CDR3 coding DNA: TGTGCCAGCAGTTCGGACAGAAGCAATCAGCCCCAGCATTTT. Residues: CASSSDRSNQPQHF.

The chain is built from TRBV18 and TRBJ2-6, with D possibly matching TRBD1 (6 bases). Germline V gives CDR1 KGHSH, CDR2 LQKENI. Trimming cost V 3 bases and J 1 base, with 13 bases left between them. The CDR3 covers 17 residues. CDR3 sequence (DNA): TGTGCCAGCTCACCGGGGACAAGGGGATCTGGGGCCAACGTCCTGACTTTC. Translating it yields CASSPGTRGSGANVLTF.

On this clone: One junction end disagrees with the germline gene, perhaps due to a read error. The chain couples TRBV5-4 to TRBJ1-4; a possible D gene is TRBD1 (5 bases). Germline assignment: CDR1 SGHNT and CDR2 YYREEE (reference sequence). The CDR3 covers 15 residues. The CDR3 nucleotides read TGCGCCAGCAGCCAGGAGGGGAGGGGCAGTGAAAAACTGTTTTTT. Its translation: CASSQEGRGSEKLFF.

The chain has TRBV6-4 and TRBJ2-3, with 10 nucleotides matching TRBD2. With 8 bases clipped from V and 4 bases from J, the junction kept 9 bases outside the gene matches. This CDR3 comprises 15 residues. In germline, CDR1 is MRHNA, CDR2 SNTAGT. The CDR3 DNA reads TGTGCCAGCCCGGCTAGCGGGAGTTGTTCAGATACGCAGTATTTT. Translating gives CASPASGSCSDTQYF.

The chain links TRBV6-9 to TRBJ2-5; TRBD1 aligns across 7 bases. The V and J ends lost 9 bases and 4 bases, in that order; junction bases with no gene match: 14. Germline lookup yields CDR1 MNHGY and CDR2 SVAAGI. The CDR3 is made up of 15 amino acids. Here the CDR3 reads CARTGVSRNTETQYF. CDR3 nucleotide sequence: TGTGCCAGAACAGGGGTTAGCCGAAATACAGAGACCCAGTACTTC.

The chain recombines TRBV25-1 with TRBJ2-1; weak D call: TRBD2 (6 bases). The V gene's germline CDR1 is MGHDK and CDR2 SYGVNS. Trimming stripped 4 bases from V and 7 bases from J, with 14 bases between. This CDR3 has 14 amino acids. CDR3 region: CASSVRPGVNEQFF. DNA of the CDR3: TGTGCCAGCAGTGTAAGACCGGGGGTGAATGAGCAGTTCTTC. Combining the CDR3 with reference TRBV25-1 and TRBJ2-1 gives the whole variable domain EADIYQTPRYLVIGTGKKITLECSQTMGHDKMYWYQQDPGMELHLIHYSYGVNSTEKGDLSSESTVSRIRTEHFPLTLESARPSHTSQYLCASSVRPGVNEQFFGPGTRLTVL.

This clone was picked up a small number of times. This sample also contains other DNA sequences that code for the same CDR3. V and J are TRBV11-2 and TRBJ2-7; tentatively, D is TRBD2 (6 bases). The CDR3 is made up of 13 amino acids. The germline V gene has CDR1 SGHAT and CDR2 FQNNGV. Trimming pared 5 bases from V and 3 bases from J, leaving 11 bases between. CDR3 nucleotide sequence: TGTGCCAGCAGCCGGGACTCCCTCTACGAGCAGTACTTC. Its protein product is CASSRDSLYEQYF. Complete variable domain (other parts from reference TRBV11-2 and TRBJ2-7): EAGVAQSPRYKIIEKRQSVAFWCNPISGHATLYWYQQILGQGPKLLIQFQNNGVVDDSQLPKDRFSAERLKGVDSTLKIQPAKLEDSAVYLCASSRDSLYEQYFGPGTRLTVT.

V is TRBV9 and J is TRBJ2-1; TRBD2 matches at 8 bases. Per germline, CDR1 SGDLS and CDR2 YYNGEE. The CDR3 has 16 residues. Losses at the gene ends were 0 bases for V and 7 bases for J; bases not matched to a gene: 9. In nucleotides, the CDR3 is TGTGCCAGCAGCGTAGACGGGGCGGGAGGTGGTAATGAGCAGTTCTTC. Translation gives CASSVDGAGGGNEQFF. Variable domain in full (rest from reference TRBV9 and TRBJ2-1): DSGVTQTPKHLITATGQRVTLRCSPRSGDLSVYWYQQSLDQGLQFLIQYYNGEERAKGNILERFSAQQFPDLHSELNLSSLELGDSALYFCASSVDGAGGGNEQFFGPGTRLTVL.

This clone has a single count. The chain combines TRBV28 with TRBJ2-3; 7 bases align to TRBD2. The CDR3 length is 15 residues. Germline CDR1 and CDR2: MDHEN and SYDVKM. V lost 2 bases to trimming and J lost 2 bases; unmatched junction nucleotides: 4. The CDR3 sequence: CASSLAAGYTDTQYF. CDR3 bases: TGTGCCAGCAGTTTAGCAGCGGGGTACACAGATACGCAGTATTTT. Drawing the rest from reference TRBV28 and TRBJ2-3, the complete variable domain is DVKVTQSSRYLVKRTGEKVFLECVQDMDHENMFWYRQDPGLGLRLIYFSYDVKMKEKGDIPEGYSVSREKKERFSLILESASTNQTSMYLCASSLAAGYTDTQYFGPGTRLTVL.

V is TRBV12-5 and J is TRBJ2-1; TRBD1 matches 9 bases. The ends lost 6 bases at V and 4 bases at J; junction bases unmatched: 4. The germline CDR1 and CDR2 sequences are LGHNT and FRNRAP. This CDR3 is 14 amino acids long. The CDR3: CASGGQGLYNEQFF. The CDR3 DNA is TGTGCTAGTGGCGGACAGGGGCTTTACAATGAGCAGTTCTTC. The full variable domain, with the rest looked up from reference TRBV12-5 and TRBJ2-1, is DARVTQTPRHKVTEMGQEVTMRCQPILGHNTVFWYRQTMMQGLELLAYFRNRAPLDDSGMPKDRFSAEMPDATLATLKIQPSEPRDSAVYFCASGGQGLYNEQFFGPGTRLTVL.

The gene calls are TRBV9 and TRBJ2-3; D tentatively fits TRBD1 or TRBD2 (6 bases each). Germline assignment: CDR1 SGDLS and CDR2 YYNGEE. CDR3 length: 16 residues. The germline V and J ends were trimmed by 4 bases and 1 base, with 16 bases remaining between them. DNA of the CDR3: TGTGCCAGCAGCCCAGGGGCGGGACAAGGCACAGATACGCAGTATTTT. Translated, it gives CASSPGAGQGTDTQYF.

The chain couples TRBV5-5 to TRBJ1-1; the D gene is possibly TRBD1 (5 bases). Germline assignment: CDR1 SGHKS and CDR2 YYEKEE (reference sequence). V was clipped by 4 bases and J by 8 bases, with 9 bases between them. The CDR3 has 11 amino acids. CDR3 sequence: CASSVGGEAFF. In nucleotides, the CDR3 is TGTGCCAGCAGCGTCGGGGGGGAAGCTTTCTTT.